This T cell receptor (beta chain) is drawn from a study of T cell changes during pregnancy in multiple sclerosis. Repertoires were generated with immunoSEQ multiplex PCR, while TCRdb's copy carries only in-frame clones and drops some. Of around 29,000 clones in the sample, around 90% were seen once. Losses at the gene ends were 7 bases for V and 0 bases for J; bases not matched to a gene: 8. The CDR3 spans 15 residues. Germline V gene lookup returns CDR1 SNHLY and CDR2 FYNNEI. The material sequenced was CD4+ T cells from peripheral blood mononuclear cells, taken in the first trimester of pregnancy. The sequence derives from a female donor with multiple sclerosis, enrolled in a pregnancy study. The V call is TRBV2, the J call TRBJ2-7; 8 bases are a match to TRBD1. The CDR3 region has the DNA TGTGCCAGCACCCCAGGGGGCTCGGGCTCCTACGAGCAGTACTTC. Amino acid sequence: CASTPGGSGSYEQYF.